This TCR beta chain was sequenced in a study of CD8+CD57+ T cells in acquired aplastic anemia. Study results and caveats: Shared by patients and controls, twenty-nine CD8+ CDR3s were abundant in patients.

Germline V gene data show CDR1 as MNHEY and CDR2 as SVGAGI. V was shortened by 0 bases and J by 7 bases, with 18 bases between the two germline ends. The CDR3 has 16 residues. Genomic DNA served as template for TCR beta VDJ and CDR3 profiling. MiXCR was run by TCRdb on the reads, yielding one entry per CDR3 protein. The sample lists about 180,000 distinct CDR3 sequences, around 48% occurring once. Only patients with CD8+CD57+ cell expansion on flow cytometry were chosen for sequencing. The table lists this clonotype with many counts. Antigen specificity is unknown. This TCR derives from a human donor with aplastic anemia. The sample was sorted CD4+, CD8+, or CD8+CD57+ T cells (not recorded which) from PBMCs. The chain couples TRBV6-5 to TRBJ2-5; maybe TRBD1 (6 bases). CDR3 sequence (DNA): TGTGCCAGCAGTTACTCGACACAGGGATATGATGGGACCCAGTACTTC. Translating gives CASSYSTQGYDGTQYF.